The 11 T cell receptor beta chains given below trace back to one sample, sequenced in a study of Ad26.COV2.S vaccination and SARS-CoV-2 variants. Specified treatment: roughly 19 received Ad26.COV2.S at low or high dose, single or two shots; roughly 5 received placebo; per-sample allocation not given. After the first vaccine or placebo injection, samples were drawn on day 63. Libraries were prepared by immunoSEQ multiplex PCR; TCRdb keeps only in-frame clonotypes and omits some of them. Here the sample spans under 250,000 clones, around nine tenths being singletons. Source: peripheral blood, taken in a trial of Ad26.COV2.S vaccine versus placebo. These receptors all stem from a person between 18 and 60 years old who received the Ad26.COV2.S COVID-19 vaccine or a placebo.

The V and J genes are TRBV12-3 or TRBV12-4 and TRBJ1-2, with a tentative D call TRBD1 (5 bases). The CDR3 loop spans 12 amino acids. V shed 2 bases and J shed 8 bases, with 9 bases lying between them. CDR3 nucleotide sequence: TGTGCCAGCAGTTTACGGGGCGGCGGCTACACCTTC. This gives the protein CASSLRGGGYTF.

This chain joins TRBV2 and TRBJ2-7, with 7 bases identical to TRBD1. The CDR3 has 16 residues. The germline CDR1 and CDR2 sequences are SNHLY and FYNNEI. The trim removed 3 bases at V and 2 bases at J, leaving 10 bases unmatched. In DNA form, the CDR3 reads TGTGCCAGCAGTGACCCGAGATACAGGGGCCCCTACGAGCAGTACTTC. It codes for CASSDPRYRGPYEQYF.

The CDR3 region has the DNA TGTGCCAGCAGTTCCAACATCGGGGATCTCGGGGAGCAGTACTTC. It yields the protein CASSSNIGDLGEQYF. The chain combines TRBV6-2 or TRBV6-3 with TRBJ2-7, with a tentative D call TRBD2 (5 bases). The CDR3 is 15 residues long. Germline V lookup: CDR1 MNHEY, CDR2 SVGEGT. V lost 4 bases and J 7 bases, leaving 20 bases between the germline ends.

The V and J genes are TRBV7-3 and TRBJ2-1; 9 nucleotides align to TRBD2. Germline-derived CDR1 and CDR2 are SGHTA and FQGTGA. J gave up 4 bases and V 3 bases, and 4 bases lay outside the gene matches. This CDR3 comprises 15 residues. This CDR3 reads CASSFSGGSYNEQFF. The CDR3 DNA reads as TGTGCCAGCAGCTTCAGCGGGGGGTCTTACAATGAGCAGTTCTTC.

This chain uses TRBV6-5 with TRBJ2-1; possibly TRBD2 for D (6 bases). Trimming cost V 1 base and J 6 bases, with 13 bases left between them. Germline V gene data show CDR1 as MNHEY and CDR2 as SVGAGI. This CDR3 spans 15 amino acids. CDR3 amino acids: CASSYFVGGGNEQFF. CDR3 nucleotides: TGTGCCAGCAGTTACTTCGTGGGAGGAGGCAATGAGCAGTTCTTC.

The chain is built from TRBV4-2 and TRBJ2-1, with unresolved D. V was shortened by 0 bases and J by 12 bases, with 21 bases between the two germline ends. This CDR3 is 16 amino acids long. CDR1 is LGHNA, CDR2 YNFKEQ, per germline. CDR3 bases: TGTGCCAGCAGCCAAGATGGGTGGAAAGGAACTCCACGGCAGTTCTTC. Protein: CASSQDGWKGTPRQFF.

The rearrangement uses TRBV5-6 and TRBJ1-1; D not certain. V gave up 0 bases and J gave up 3 bases, with 9 bases separating them. This CDR3 is built from 14 residues. Germline loops: CDR1 SGHDT, CDR2 YYEEEE. CDR3 bases: TGTGCCAGCAGCTTGGAACAGCGGGACACTGAAGCTTTCTTT. Its translation: CASSLEQRDTEAFF.

The rearrangement joins TRBV5-1 to TRBJ2-2; 9 nucleotides align to TRBD1. The length of the CDR3 is 17 residues. Germline assignment: CDR1 SGHRS and CDR2 YFSETQ. J lost 5 bases, V lost 4 bases, and 12 bases had no gene match. The CDR3 region is CASSKTFSGTGTGELFF. CDR3 nucleotide sequence: TGCGCCAGCAGCAAAACCTTCTCCGGGACAGGGACCGGGGAGCTGTTTTTT.

The chain uses TRBV5-5 and TRBJ1-3, with a tentative D call TRBD1 (5 bases). Germline CDR1 reads SGHKS; CDR2 reads YYEKEE (reference sequence). This CDR3 spans 15 amino acids. V was pared by 1 base and J by 0 bases, with 8 bases between. Here the CDR3 reads CASSLWTSSGNTIYF. CDR3 DNA: TGTGCCAGCAGCTTGTGGACAAGCTCTGGAAACACCATATATTTT.

This chain links TRBV5-1 with TRBJ2-7, with 7 positions matching TRBD1. Germline CDR1 SGHRS, CDR2 YFSETQ. This CDR3 has 14 amino acids. The trim removed 4 bases at V and 3 bases at J, leaving 7 bases unmatched. CDR3 sequence: CASSQDRTIYEQYF. The CDR3 DNA follows: TGCGCCAGCAGCCAGGACAGGACGATCTACGAGCAGTACTTC.

This chain joins TRBV3-1 (or the pseudogene TRBV3-2) and TRBJ2-1; possibly TRBD2 for D (7 bases). This CDR3 region has 17 residues. Germline V gene lookup returns CDR1 LGHDT and CDR2 YNNKEL (reference sequence). Trimming cost V 0 bases and J 2 bases, with 14 bases left between them. Here the CDR3 DNA reads TGTGCCAGCAGCCAAGACAGGGCGGGGGCTGCCTACAATGAGCAGTTCTTC. Its protein is CASSQDRAGAAYNEQFF.